This T cell receptor beta chain was recorded in a study of blood T cell repertoires in COVID-19. The authors' processing: Reference gene primer amplification yielded estimated nucleated cell counts. Some clones are missing from TCRdb's copy, which holds only in-frame ones; the method was immunoSEQ multiplex PCR. D and trimming were read from the DNA, whereas the V and J calls and clone size are those reported in that table. The sample carries 160,000 or so clones, about four fifths recorded once. Participants were aged roughly 18 to 89 years, lived in 24 US areas, and enrolled virtually. Each recovered donor of Cohort 3 presented with two negative PCRs, clearance, or symptom resolution. This sequence originates from a woman aged 55-75 years who had recovered from COVID-19. The sample consisted of PBMCs or T cells enriched from blood (not recorded which).

CDR3 DNA sequence: TGTGCCAGCAGCCAAGGAGTAAACACTGAAGCTTTCTTT. It is translated as CASSQGVNTEAFF. The chain links TRBV3-1 (or the pseudogene TRBV3-2) to TRBJ1-1, with unresolved D. This CDR3 is 13 amino acids long. V was clipped by 1 base and J by 2 bases, with 5 bases between them. The germline CDR1 and CDR2 sequences are LGHDT and YNNKEL (reference sequence).